This T cell receptor (beta chain) was observed in a study of a mutant IDH1 vaccine in newly diagnosed glioma. Study context: Investigators started vaccination 4-6 weeks after radiotherapy alone, or with temozolomide cycles. It was radiotherapy, temozolomide, or both that patients received previously, with most receiving both. Study-wide results and caveats: Pseudoprogression showed no apparent link to changes in top peripheral T cell clonotypes.

CDR3 length: 17 amino acids. J gave up 8 bases and V 6 bases, and 16 bases lay outside the gene matches. The germline CDR1 and CDR2 sequences are LGHNT and FRNRAP. Time point of the sample: week 5, during vaccination. Vaccine doses each comprised 300 ug of mutant IDH1 20-mer peptide, with topical imiquimod. Using immunoSEQ multiplex PCR, the repertoire was profiled, and TCRdb retains in-frame clones only, with some absent. The sample carries 60,000 or so clones, approximately 82% recorded once. A note on this clone: What it recognizes is unknown.

The chain combines TRBV12-5 with TRBJ2-2, with TRBD2 matching over 9 bases. The source is a young woman with glioma. Some clones in this sample may be carry-over from other donors' samples. The material was PBMCs, obtained from a glioma patient whose treatment included an IDH1 peptide vaccine. CDR3 region: CASGPSSGAIIGGELFF. CDR3 coding DNA: TGTGCTAGTGGGCCTTCTAGCGGGGCAATTATTGGAGGGGAGCTGTTTTTT.